The 13 T cell receptor beta chains below were found in one sample sequenced in a study of cytomegalovirus exposure and HLA in healthy donors. This PCR relied on a set of 60 Vbeta primers and 13 Jbeta primers. Profiled with immunoSEQ multiplex PCR; TCRdb holds only in-frame clones, not every one. This table holds around 150,000 clones, under 80% found once. Sequencing was carried out using PBMCs. The receptors stem from a woman in her twenties or thirties in good health and CMV-seronegative.

The CDR3 region has the DNA TGTGCCAGCAGCCGGGTCTCTGGAAACACCATATATTTT. This gives the protein CASSRVSGNTIYF. The gene calls are TRBV7-2 and TRBJ1-3; D is undetermined. CDR1 and CDR2 (germline): SGHTA, FQGNSA. The CDR3 is 13 residues long. Between the trimmed V and J ends, which lost 5 bases and 0 bases, there was a span of 5 bases.

This chain joins TRBV13 and TRBJ1-1, with a tentative D call TRBD1 (6 bases). V lost 3 bases to trimming and J lost 1 base, with 15 bases between them. Germline values: CDR1 PRHDT, CDR2 FYEKMQ (reference sequence). The length of the CDR3 is 16 residues. CDR3 DNA: TGTGCCAGCAGCTTGTTCCCCGGGACACGGAACACTGAAGCTTTCTTT. Amino acids: CASSLFPGTRNTEAFF.

The genes are TRBV19 and TRBJ1-1; D is unclear. V was trimmed by 5 bases and J by 4 bases, leaving 14 bases between them. Germline-derived CDR1 and CDR2 are LNHDA and SQIVND (reference sequence). This CDR3 has 14 amino acids. DNA for the CDR3: TGTGCCAGTAGTGTATTGGACTTGGGCACTGAAGCTTTCTTT. This codes for CASSVLDLGTEAFF.

V is TRBV30 and J is TRBJ1-4, with unresolved D. The CDR3 has 14 amino acids. V gave up 0 bases and J gave up 8 bases, with 13 bases separating them. Germline-derived CDR1 and CDR2 are GTSNPN and SVGIG (reference sequence). CDR3 sequence (DNA): TGTGCCTGGAGTGTAGGGCTTCCGGGGGAAAAACTGTTTTTT. Protein product: CAWSVGLPGEKLFF.

V usage is TRBV4-1 and J usage is TRBJ1-4; the match to TRBD1 covers 7 bases. The junction had 13 bases not matched to a gene; V was cut back by 4 bases and J by 8 bases. The CDR3 covers 16 residues. Per the germline V gene, CDR1 is MGHRA and CDR2 is YSYEKL. The CDR3 loop reads CASSLSSGTDREKLFF. The DNA of the CDR3 is TGCGCCAGCAGCCTCTCGTCCGGGACAGATAGAGAAAAACTGTTTTTT.

The V call is TRBV2, the J call TRBJ2-1; D is perhaps TRBD1 (5 bases). This CDR3 contains 14 residues. The ends were cut back, 4 bases at V and 9 bases at J, with 16 bases in the middle. The germline gives CDR1 SNHLY, CDR2 FYNNEI. The CDR3 loop reads CASSGRQGFGEQFF. The CDR3 DNA sequence: TGTGCCAGCAGTGGACGGCAGGGTTTCGGTGAGCAGTTCTTC.

V and J are TRBV18 and TRBJ1-2, with unresolved D. Trimming shortened V by 0 bases and J by 8 bases, and 10 bases separated the two germline ends. The CDR3 loop spans 13 amino acids. Germline CDR1 is KGHSH and CDR2 is LQKENI. The CDR3 region has the DNA TGTGCCAGCTCACCACCAACTGCTCGCGGCTACACCTTC. Its protein product is CASSPPTARGYTF. The whole variable domain, filled in from reference TRBV18 and TRBJ1-2, reads NAGVMQNPRHLVRRRGQEARLRCSPMKGHSHVYWYRQLPEEGLKFMVYLQKENIIDESGMPKERFSAEFPKEGPSILRIQQVVRGDSAAYFCASSPPTARGYTFGSGTRLTVV.

The chain couples TRBV7-9 to TRBJ2-1; D is perhaps TRBD2 (5 bases). Germline CDR1 is SEHNR and CDR2 is FQNEAQ (reference sequence). The V and J ends lost 7 bases and 3 bases respectively, with 16 bases between them. This CDR3 is 15 amino acids long. The CDR3 sequence is CASIGAGEFYNEQFF. The DNA for the CDR3 is TGTGCCAGCATCGGCGCCGGGGAATTCTACAATGAGCAGTTCTTC. Variable domain in full (rest from reference TRBV7-9 and TRBJ2-1): DTGVSQNPRHKITKRGQNVTFRCDPISEHNRLYWYRQTLGQGPEFLTYFQNEAQLEKSRLLSDRFSAERPKGSFSTLEIQRTEQGDSAMYLCASIGAGEFYNEQFFGPGTRLTVL.

The chain carries TRBV30 and TRBJ1-6, with D maybe TRBD1 (6 bases). Per the germline V gene, CDR1 is GTSNPN and CDR2 is SVGIG (reference sequence). This CDR3 has 14 residues. V lost 1 base, J lost 9 bases, and 13 bases lay in between. CDR3 sequence: CAWSGAGGSSPLHF. The CDR3 DNA reads TGTGCCTGGAGTGGGGCGGGGGGCAGTTCACCCCTCCACTTT.

This clone was counted once. The genes are TRBV29-1 and TRBJ2-1, with 10 bases aligning to TRBD2. The germline V gene has CDR1 SQVTM and CDR2 ANQGSEA. This CDR3 has 15 amino acids. After removal of 4 bases from V and 1 base from J, the junction contained 4 bases not matched to a gene. The CDR3 sequence: CSVVLAGRSYNEQFF. CDR3 bases: TGCAGCGTTGTACTAGCGGGGCGTTCCTACAATGAGCAGTTCTTC.

V gene TRBV5-4 combines with J gene TRBJ1-1; weak D call: TRBD1 (5 bases). The V end lost 6 bases, the J end lost 8 bases, and 29 bases lay between the germline ends. This CDR3 comprises 17 residues. Germline V gene data show CDR1 as SGHNT and CDR2 as YYREEE (reference sequence). The CDR3 sequence is CASTRGSQGEKGREAFF. CDR3 in DNA: TGTGCCAGCACCCGGGGGTCGCAGGGAGAGAAAGGGAGAGAAGCTTTCTTT.

As to this clone: A far larger clone is just one base off, so this is likely a read error. V usage is TRBV2 and J usage is TRBJ2-7, with unresolved D. CDR3 size: 11 residues. Germline lookup yields CDR1 SNHLY and CDR2 FYNNEI. In DNA form, the CDR3 reads TGTGCCAGCAGTGTAAAATACGGGCAGTACTTC. The encoded protein is CASSVKYGQYF.

J is TRBJ2-7 and V is TRBV6-5; possibly TRBD1 for D (6 bases). Germline V lookup: CDR1 MNHEY, CDR2 SVGAGI. This CDR3 is built from 15 residues. V was trimmed by 5 bases and J by 4 bases, leaving 18 bases between them. CDR3 bases: TGTGCCAGCAGTCCCATGGCTGGACAGACTTACGAGCAGTACTTC. This translates into CASSPMAGQTYEQYF.